This T cell receptor beta chain emerged from a study of human T cells and chemical hapten exposure. Background on the study: 2% DPC applied to a roughly 2 cm by roughly 2 cm arm area sensitized donors. Diphenylcyclopropenone, dosed weekly to the scalp, was given to patients throughout the approximately 25-week study. The study, taken as a whole, reports: Significantly more large CDR3 similarity clusters arose among expanded TCRs than among controls.

One entry per CDR3 protein results from TCRdb running MiXCR on the RACE reads. This sample has about 73,000 distinct CDR3 sequences, with 7.5% to 9.5% found just once. Germline CDR1 is SGHRS and CDR2 is YFSETQ. The CDR3 consists of 16 residues. V lost 4 bases, J lost 5 bases, and 10 bases stayed unmatched. This clonotype was recorded many times. Its antigen is not known. Time point in this sample: patch test 2, 6 weeks after DPC sensitization. Treatment defined: therapeutic diphenylcyclopropenone sensitization with weekly scalp DPC. The source of this sequence is a woman in her 50s with alopecia areata. Some clones in this sample may be carry-over from other donors' samples. The genes are TRBV5-1 and TRBJ2-3; 10 nucleotides align to TRBD2. Sequences were derived from whole blood, sampled in connection with sensitization to the hapten diphenylcyclopropenone (DPC). The CDR3 region is CASSQPGLATGDTQYF. The DNA for the CDR3 is TGCGCCAGCAGCCAGCCGGGACTAGCGACAGGAGATACGCAGTATTTT.